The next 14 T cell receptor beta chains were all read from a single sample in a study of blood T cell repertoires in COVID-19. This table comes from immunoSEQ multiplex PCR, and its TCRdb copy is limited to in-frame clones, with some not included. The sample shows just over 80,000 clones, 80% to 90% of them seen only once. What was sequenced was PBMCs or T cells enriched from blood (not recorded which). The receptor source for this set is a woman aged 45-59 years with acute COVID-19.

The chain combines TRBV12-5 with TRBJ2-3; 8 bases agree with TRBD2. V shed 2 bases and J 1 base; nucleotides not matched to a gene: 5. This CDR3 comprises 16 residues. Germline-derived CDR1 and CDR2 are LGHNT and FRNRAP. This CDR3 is CASGLLGLVRTDTQYF. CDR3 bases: TGTGCTAGTGGTTTGTTGGGACTAGTCCGCACAGATACGCAGTATTTT.

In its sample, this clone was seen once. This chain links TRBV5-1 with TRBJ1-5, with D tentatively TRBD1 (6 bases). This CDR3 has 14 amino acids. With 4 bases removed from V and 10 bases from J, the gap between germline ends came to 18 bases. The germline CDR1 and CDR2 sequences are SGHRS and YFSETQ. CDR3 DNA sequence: TGCGCCAGCAGCCCCGGGACACCCGCCTTCCCCCAGCATTTT. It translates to CASSPGTPAFPQHF.

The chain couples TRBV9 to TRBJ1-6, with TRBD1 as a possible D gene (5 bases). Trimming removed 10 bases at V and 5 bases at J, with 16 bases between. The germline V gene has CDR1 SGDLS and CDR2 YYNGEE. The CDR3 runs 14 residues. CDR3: CASNPGLDNSPLHF. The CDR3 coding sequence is TGTGCCTCGAATCCGGGACTGGATAATTCACCCCTCCACTTT. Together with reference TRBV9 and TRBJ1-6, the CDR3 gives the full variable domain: DSGVTQTPKHLITATGQRVTLRCSPRSGDLSVYWYQQSLDQGLQFLIQYYNGEERAKGNILERFSAQQFPDLHSELNLSSLELGDSALYFCASNPGLDNSPLHFGNGTRLTVT.

CDR3 nucleotides: TGTGCCAGCAGTTTGGACAGAATCTATGGCTACACCTTC. Translating gives CASSLDRIYGYTF. The rearrangement links TRBV6-5 to TRBJ1-2, with TRBD1 as a possible D gene (6 bases). The V end was cut by 4 bases, the J end by 4 bases, with 10 bases between. Germline V gene lookup returns CDR1 MNHEY and CDR2 SVGAGI. The CDR3 consists of 13 residues.

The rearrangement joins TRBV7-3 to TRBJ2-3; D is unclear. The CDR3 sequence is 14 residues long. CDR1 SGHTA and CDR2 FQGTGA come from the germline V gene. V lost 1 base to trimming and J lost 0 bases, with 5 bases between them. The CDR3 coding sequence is TGTGCCAGCAGCTTAATTCCTAGCACAGATACGCAGTATTTT. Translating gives CASSLIPSTDTQYF.

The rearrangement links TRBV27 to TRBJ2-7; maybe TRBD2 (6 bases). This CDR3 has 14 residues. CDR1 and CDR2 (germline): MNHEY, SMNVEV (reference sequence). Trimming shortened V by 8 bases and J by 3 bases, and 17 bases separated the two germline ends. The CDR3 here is CASAKGTVNYEQYF. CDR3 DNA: TGTGCCAGCGCTAAAGGGACTGTCAACTACGAGCAGTACTTC.

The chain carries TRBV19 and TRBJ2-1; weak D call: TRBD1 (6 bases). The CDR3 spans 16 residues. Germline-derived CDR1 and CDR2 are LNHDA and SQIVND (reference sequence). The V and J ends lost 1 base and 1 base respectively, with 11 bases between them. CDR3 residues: CASSIGPQGSYNEQFF. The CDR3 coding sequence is TGTGCCAGTAGTATAGGGCCCCAGGGGTCCTACAATGAGCAGTTCTTC.

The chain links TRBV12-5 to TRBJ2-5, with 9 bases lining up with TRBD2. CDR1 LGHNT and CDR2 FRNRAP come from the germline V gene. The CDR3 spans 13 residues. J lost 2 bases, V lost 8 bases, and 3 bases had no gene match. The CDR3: CASTTSGQETQYF. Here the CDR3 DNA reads TGTGCTAGTACAACTAGCGGGCAAGAGACCCAGTACTTC.

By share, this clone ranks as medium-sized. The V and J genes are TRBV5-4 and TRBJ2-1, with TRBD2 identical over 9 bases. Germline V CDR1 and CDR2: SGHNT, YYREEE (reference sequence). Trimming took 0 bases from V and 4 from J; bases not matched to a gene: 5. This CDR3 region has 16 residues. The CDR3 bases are TGTGCCAGCAGCTTGGGTCTAGCGGGGTCGTACAATGAGCAGTTCTTC. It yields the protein CASSLGLAGSYNEQFF.

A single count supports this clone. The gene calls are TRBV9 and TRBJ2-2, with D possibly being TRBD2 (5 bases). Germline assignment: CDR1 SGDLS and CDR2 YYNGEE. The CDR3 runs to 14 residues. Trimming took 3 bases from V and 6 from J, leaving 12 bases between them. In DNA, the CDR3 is TGTGCCAGCAGCGGGGATAGCGCATCCGGGGAGCTGTTTTTT. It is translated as CASSGDSASGELFF.

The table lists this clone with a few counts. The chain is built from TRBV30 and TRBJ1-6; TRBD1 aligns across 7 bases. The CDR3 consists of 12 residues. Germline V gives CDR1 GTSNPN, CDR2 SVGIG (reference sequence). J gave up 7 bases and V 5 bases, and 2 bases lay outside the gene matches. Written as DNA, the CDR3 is TGTGCCTGGGGACAGGTCAATTCACCCCTCCACTTT. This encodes CAWGQVNSPLHF.

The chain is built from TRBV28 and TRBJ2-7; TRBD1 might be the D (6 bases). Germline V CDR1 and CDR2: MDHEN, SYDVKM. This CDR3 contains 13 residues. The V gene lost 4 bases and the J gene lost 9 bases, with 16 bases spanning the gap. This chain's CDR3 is CASSSRDKPRQYF. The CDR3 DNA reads TGTGCCAGCAGTTCCCGGGACAAGCCTCGGCAGTACTTC.

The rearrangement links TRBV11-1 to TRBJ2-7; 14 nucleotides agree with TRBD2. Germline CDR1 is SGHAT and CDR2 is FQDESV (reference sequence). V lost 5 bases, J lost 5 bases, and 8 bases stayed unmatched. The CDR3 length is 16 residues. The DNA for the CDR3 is TGTGCCAGCAGCCTTGGGACTAGCGGGAGTCTCCACGAGCAGTACTTC. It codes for CASSLGTSGSLHEQYF.

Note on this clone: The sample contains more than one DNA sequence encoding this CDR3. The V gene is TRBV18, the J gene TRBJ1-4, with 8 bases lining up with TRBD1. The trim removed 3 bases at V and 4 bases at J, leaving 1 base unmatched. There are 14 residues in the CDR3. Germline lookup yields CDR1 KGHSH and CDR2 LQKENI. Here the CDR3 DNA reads TGTGCCAGCTCACCGGGACAGGATAATGAAAAACTGTTTTTT. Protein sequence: CASSPGQDNEKLFF.